Listed here are 21 T cell receptor beta chains from one sample, sequenced in a study of blood T cell repertoires in COVID-19. Data came from immunoSEQ multiplex PCR; TCRdb stores just in-frame clones and leaves some out. The sample has 270,000 or so clones; approximately 81% are singletons. Sequenced material: PBMCs or T cells enriched from blood (not recorded which). The source of these receptors is a woman between 50 and 59 years old who had been exposed to COVID-19.

The chain combines TRBV5-6 with TRBJ1-3; D perhaps matches TRBD1 (5 bases). The V end was cut by 4 bases, the J end by 0 bases, with 11 bases between. The CDR3 length is 15 residues. Per germline, CDR1 SGHDT and CDR2 YYEEEE. This CDR3 reads CASSHRGYSGNTIYF. As DNA, the CDR3 is TGTGCCAGCAGCCACCGGGGGTACTCTGGAAACACCATATATTTT.

This clone was seen only a few times. The J gene is TRBJ1-2, the V gene TRBV29-1; TRBD1 agrees at 8 bases. The junction had 7 bases not matched to a gene; V was cut back by 7 bases and J by 3 bases. The CDR3 contains 13 residues. Germline values: CDR1 SQVTM, CDR2 ANQGSEA. CDR3 coding DNA: TGCAGCGCTACAGGGGGTCGCGACTATGGCTACACCTTC. Translated, it gives CSATGGRDYGYTF.

The chain combines TRBV4-1 with TRBJ2-5, with 8 bases identical to TRBD1. With V trimmed by 4 bases and J by 5 bases, 9 bases remained unmatched. Germline V gene lookup returns CDR1 MGHRA and CDR2 YSYEKL. The CDR3 has 15 residues. The CDR3, as DNA: TGCGCCAGCAGCCCCCAGGGGACAGGTGGGGAGACCCAGTACTTC. This gives the protein CASSPQGTGGETQYF.

V gene TRBV28 combines with J gene TRBJ1-2; D possibly corresponds to TRBD1 (5 bases). This CDR3 has 14 residues. V lost 5 bases and J lost 2, with 12 bases in between. Germline-derived CDR1 and CDR2 are MDHEN and SYDVKM. Here the CDR3 reads CASSLGAVNYGYTF. CDR3 bases: TGTGCCAGCAGTCTTGGGGCGGTGAACTATGGCTACACCTTC.

The chain joins TRBV24-1 to TRBJ1-2, with D possibly being TRBD1 (5 bases). Germline CDR1 reads KGHDR; CDR2 reads SFDVKD. This CDR3 has 14 residues. V was shortened by 4 bases and J by 4 bases, with 12 bases between the two germline ends. The CDR3, as DNA: TGTGCCACCAGTGAGGCCCGCGGGGCCTATGGCTACACCTTC. Its protein product is CATSEARGAYGYTF.

The gene calls are TRBV24-1 and TRBJ1-5; 7 bases agree with TRBD1. The trim removed 10 bases at V and 0 bases at J, leaving 5 bases unmatched. Germline lookup yields CDR1 KGHDR and CDR2 SFDVKD. The CDR3 loop spans 14 amino acids. CDR3: CATGTDYSNQPQHF. As DNA, the CDR3 is TGTGCCACGGGGACAGACTATAGCAATCAGCCCCAGCATTTT.

The rearrangement uses TRBV6-5 and TRBJ2-1; 12 positions match TRBD2. Germline V gene data show CDR1 as MNHEY and CDR2 as SVGAGI. The trim removed 7 bases at V and 9 bases at J, leaving 7 bases unmatched. The CDR3 is 14 amino acids. The CDR3 protein is CASIGLAGGSEQFF. Written as DNA, the CDR3 is TGTGCCAGCATCGGCCTAGCGGGGGGGAGTGAGCAGTTCTTC.

The CDR3 DNA sequence: TGTGCCAGCAGGGGGGCCGGGAGCAATCAGCCCCAGCATTTT. This encodes CASRGAGSNQPQHF. J is TRBJ1-5 and V is TRBV2; a weak D match, TRBD1 (6 bases). Trimming removed 6 bases from V and 1 base from J, with 10 bases in between. There are 14 residues in the CDR3. The germline V gene has CDR1 SNHLY and CDR2 FYNNEI.

The rearrangement joins TRBV6-6 to TRBJ1-2; D is perhaps TRBD1 (5 bases). V was trimmed by 3 bases and J by 7 bases, leaving 18 bases between them. This CDR3 region has 15 residues. Germline V gene lookup returns CDR1 MNHNY and CDR2 SVGAGI (reference sequence). The DNA for the CDR3 is TGTGCCAGCAGTTATGATAGAGACAGCACGGGTGGCTACACCTTC. Protein sequence: CASSYDRDSTGGYTF.

J is TRBJ2-3 and V is TRBV5-1, with no clear D. Trimming left V 0 bases short and J 6 bases short, with 14 bases between. The CDR3 loop spans 15 amino acids. CDR1 is SGHRS and CDR2 is YFSETQ in the germline V gene. CDR3 DNA: TGCGCCAGCAGCTTGGCATCGGTAGCCAGCGATACGCAGTATTTT. Protein product: CASSLASVASDTQYF.

The CDR3 region has the DNA TGTGCCACAAGACGGGTAGGGGGAAACTATGGCTACACCTTC. Protein: CATRRVGGNYGYTF. The chain carries TRBV6-5 and TRBJ1-2; D is possibly TRBD1 (6 bases). V shed 10 bases and J shed 2 bases, with 17 bases lying between them. This CDR3 has 14 residues. Germline V gives CDR1 MNHEY, CDR2 SVGAGI.

A few counts support this clone. V is TRBV5-6 and J is TRBJ2-1, with D tentatively TRBD2 (5 bases). The CDR3 consists of 16 residues. Germline V lookup: CDR1 SGHDT, CDR2 YYEEEE. Trimming took off 5 bases at V and 6 bases at J, with 21 bases between the two ends. CDR3 DNA: TGTGCCAGCAGTCTCGGGGAAGCCCGACTCCGCAATGAGCAGTTCTTC. This encodes CASSLGEARLRNEQFF. The variable domain in full, with the rest retrieved from reference TRBV5-6 and TRBJ2-1, is DAGVTQSPTHLIKTRGQQVTLRCSPKSGHDTVSWYQQALGQGPQFIFQYYEEEERQRGNFPDRFSGHQFPNYSSELNVNALLLGDSALYLCASSLGEARLRNEQFFGPGTRLTVL.

V is TRBV5-5 and J is TRBJ1-1; D ambiguous. This CDR3 region has 14 residues. Germline V gene sequence: CDR1 SGHKS, CDR2 YYEKEE (reference sequence). Trimming took off 1 base at V and 0 bases at J, with 7 bases between the two ends. In DNA form, the CDR3 reads TGTGCCAGCAGCTTGACACTACTGAACACTGAAGCTTTCTTT. Protein: CASSLTLLNTEAFF.

The chain has TRBV28 and TRBJ1-1; 8 bases match TRBD1. Unmatched junction bases numbered 6, after V lost 6 bases and J lost 3 bases. Germline assignment: CDR1 MDHEN and CDR2 SYDVKM. This CDR3 has 14 amino acids. Written as DNA, the CDR3 is TGTGCCAGCAGGCCTAACAGGGGGGACACTGAAGCTTTCTTT. Protein product: CASRPNRGDTEAFF.

This rearrangement joins TRBV5-1 to TRBJ1-6; 7 bases fit TRBD1. This CDR3 is built from 15 residues. Germline V CDR1 and CDR2: SGHRS, YFSETQ. V shed 4 bases, J shed 7 bases, and the junction held 8 bases outside the gene matches. The CDR3 DNA reads TGCGCCAGCAGCCCGGAGACAGGGCCCAATTCACCCCTCCACTTT. Amino acids: CASSPETGPNSPLHF.

The rearrangement links TRBV5-1 to TRBJ1-3; D gene unclear. Germline lookup yields CDR1 SGHRS and CDR2 YFSETQ. The V and J ends lost 4 bases and 7 bases respectively, with 21 bases between them. This CDR3 spans 16 amino acids. Here the CDR3 DNA reads TGCGCCAGCAGCCGAGCCGGACTCGAGGCCGGTAACACCATATATTTT. Translating it yields CASSRAGLEAGNTIYF.

The chain links TRBV28 to TRBJ1-4, with TRBD1 identical over 9 bases. The CDR3 covers 15 residues. V lost 5 bases, J lost 7 bases, and 8 bases stayed unmatched. The germline gives CDR1 MDHEN, CDR2 SYDVKM. Here the CDR3 reads CASSTQTGGGEKLFF. The CDR3 DNA reads as TGTGCCAGCAGTACCCAGACAGGGGGGGGTGAAAAACTGTTTTTT. The complete variable domain, with remaining parts taken from reference TRBV28 and TRBJ1-4, reads DVKVTQSSRYLVKRTGEKVFLECVQDMDHENMFWYRQDPGLGLRLIYFSYDVKMKEKGDIPEGYSVSREKKERFSLILESASTNQTSMYLCASSTQTGGGEKLFFGSGTQLSVL.

This rearrangement joins TRBV2 to TRBJ1-6; a possible D gene is TRBD1 (6 bases). V was shortened by 5 bases and J by 7 bases, with 6 bases between the two germline ends. Germline values: CDR1 SNHLY, CDR2 FYNNEI. The CDR3 has 12 residues. The CDR3 sequence: CASSTGNSPLHF. CDR3 in DNA: TGTGCCAGCAGTACAGGGAATTCACCCCTCCACTTT.

V is TRBV2 and J is TRBJ2-7; perhaps TRBD2 as D (7 bases). The ends were cut back, 8 bases at V and 4 bases at J, with 18 bases in the middle. Germline CDR1 and CDR2: SNHLY and FYNNEI. This CDR3 region has 14 residues. CDR3 coding DNA: TGTGCCAGCGTGCTGGCGGGGGCCCGTTACGAGCAGTACTTC. It encodes CASVLAGARYEQYF.

The rearrangement links TRBV10-3 to TRBJ1-1; no reliable D call. CDR1 ENHRY and CDR2 SYGVKD come from the germline V gene. V was clipped by 5 bases and J by 5 bases, with 15 bases between them. The CDR3 runs 14 residues. The CDR3 is CAISKGGGSTEAFF. Written as DNA, the CDR3 is TGTGCCATCAGTAAGGGTGGAGGTTCGACTGAAGCTTTCTTT.

The rearrangement joins TRBV28 to TRBJ1-3, with D hard to call. Trimming stripped 5 bases from V and 0 bases from J, with 8 bases between. The CDR3 has 14 residues. From germline, CDR1 is MDHEN and CDR2 SYDVKM. The CDR3 here is CASSDYSSGNTIYF. CDR3 nucleotide sequence: TGTGCCAGCAGTGACTACAGCTCTGGAAACACCATATATTTT. The full variable domain, in which reference TRBV28 and TRBJ1-3 provide the parts outside the CDR3, is DVKVTQSSRYLVKRTGEKVFLECVQDMDHENMFWYRQDPGLGLRLIYFSYDVKMKEKGDIPEGYSVSREKKERFSLILESASTNQTSMYLCASSDYSSGNTIYFGEGSWLTVV.